The entry below describes one T cell receptor (beta chain). The antigen remains unidentified. This sample stems from a study of neoadjuvant anti-PD-1 for oral cavity cancer. At the level of the study: Around day 43, patients without progression received a fourth nivolumab dose before surgery. Study-wide results and caveats: Pretreatment Treg/Th17 ratio correlated inversely with post-treatment tumor clonality. Expansion of preexisting intratumoral clones was suggested to aid response.

Between the trimmed V and J ends, which lost 4 bases and 6 bases, there was a span of 18 bases. Looked up from germline, CDR1 is SGHDN and CDR2 is FVKESK. This CDR3 is built from 15 residues. Survey sequencing of tumors mostly used roughly 5 ug DNA, two replicates. Assay used: immunoSEQ multiplex PCR; TCRdb lists only in-frame clones, some missing. The repertoire holds more than 7,000 clones, with about 60% as singletons. This TCR derives from a person aged 35 to 85 with oral cavity squamous cell carcinoma. This chain connects TRBV14 to TRBJ1-2, with D hard to call. Sequencing used tumor tissue, obtained before nivolumab (anti-PD-1) treatment. This chain's CDR3 is CASSPPNTLVDGYTF. In nucleotides, the CDR3 is TGTGCCAGCAGCCCGCCCAACACGCTCGTAGATGGCTACACCTTC.